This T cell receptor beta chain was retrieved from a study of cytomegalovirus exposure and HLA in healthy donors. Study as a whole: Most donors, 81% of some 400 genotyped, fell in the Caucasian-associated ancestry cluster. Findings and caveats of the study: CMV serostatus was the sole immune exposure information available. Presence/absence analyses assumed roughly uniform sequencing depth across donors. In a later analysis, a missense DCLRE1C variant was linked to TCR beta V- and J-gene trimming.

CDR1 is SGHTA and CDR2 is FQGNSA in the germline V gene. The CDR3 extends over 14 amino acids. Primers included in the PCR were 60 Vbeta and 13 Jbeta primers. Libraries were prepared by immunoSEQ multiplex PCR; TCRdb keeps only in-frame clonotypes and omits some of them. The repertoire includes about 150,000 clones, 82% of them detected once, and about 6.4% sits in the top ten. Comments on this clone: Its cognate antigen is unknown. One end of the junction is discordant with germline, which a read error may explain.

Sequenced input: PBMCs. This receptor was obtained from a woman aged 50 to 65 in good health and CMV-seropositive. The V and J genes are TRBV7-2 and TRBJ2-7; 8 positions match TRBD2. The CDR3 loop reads CASSPRRAGEPEDF. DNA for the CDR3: TGTGCCAGCAGCCCCCGAAGAGCGGGGGAGCCTGAAGACTTC.